These 22 T cell receptor beta chains were all obtained from the same sample, sequenced in a study of spatial heterogeneity in lung cancer. As to time point: sample taken at primary tumor resection. Frozen PBMC, nontumor lung or tumor provided whole RNA, which was sequenced unsorted. TCRdb re-analysed the 5' RACE reads in MiXCR, keeping a single row per CDR3 protein. Here the sample spans about 20,000 distinct CDR3 sequences, over 15% being singletons. The source material was PBMCs, sampled at surgery. Receptors originate from a male donor with early-stage non-small cell lung cancer.

V and J are TRBV24-1 and TRBJ2-2, with TRBD1 as a possible D gene (6 bases). The V end was cut by 3 bases, the J end by 7 bases, with 17 bases between. Germline assignment: CDR1 KGHDR and CDR2 SFDVKD. The CDR3 totals 16 residues. CDR3 sequence reads: CATSDTGTGPHGELFF. CDR3 DNA: TGTGCCACCAGTGATACGGGAACAGGGCCCCACGGGGAGCTGTTTTTT.

The chain combines TRBV7-3 with TRBJ2-3, with D tentatively TRBD1 (5 bases). The germline CDR1 and CDR2 sequences are SGHTA and FQGTGA. Trimming cost V 2 bases and J 1 base, with 19 bases left between them. CDR3 size: 18 residues. CDR3 DNA: TGTGCCAGCAGCTTAGATGGGGCCTCGACACCGGGCACAGATACGCAGTATTTT. It translates to CASSLDGASTPGTDTQYF.

This clonotype was recorded many times. The chain carries TRBV3-1 and TRBJ2-7; 10 nucleotides agree with TRBD2. Trimming removed 4 bases from V and 2 bases from J; junction bases left unmatched: 5. Germline loops: CDR1 LGHDT, CDR2 YNNKEL (reference sequence). CDR3 size: 15 residues. CDR3 sequence: CASSPSSGGAYEQYF. CDR3 in DNA: TGTGCCAGCAGCCCTTCTAGCGGGGGCGCCTACGAGCAGTACTTC.

This clonotype is medium-sized (0.01 to 0.1%) by share. The chain employs TRBV29-1 and TRBJ1-5; D call uncertain. The germline V gene encodes CDR1 SQVTM and CDR2 ANQGSEA. The V and J ends lost 4 bases and 2 bases respectively, with 12 bases between them. The CDR3 runs to 14 residues. The CDR3 reads CSVGISAGNQPQHF. CDR3 coding DNA: TGCAGCGTTGGTATCAGTGCAGGCAATCAGCCCCAGCATTTT. Based on the CDR3 plus reference TRBV29-1 and TRBJ1-5, the full variable domain is SAVISQKPSRDICQRGTSLTIQCQVDSQVTMMFWYRQQPGQSLTLIATANQGSEATYESGFVIDKFPISRPNLTFSTLTVSNMSPEDSSIYLCSVGISAGNQPQHFGDGTRLSIL.

By sample fraction, this clonotype is medium-sized. The V call is TRBV19, the J call TRBJ1-5; D is ambiguous. CDR3 length equals 14 residues. CDR1 LNHDA and CDR2 SQIVND come from the germline V gene (reference sequence). V was trimmed by 7 bases and J by 3 bases, leaving 13 bases between them. CDR3 residues: CASKGLSINQPQHF. For the CDR3, the DNA is TGTGCCAGTAAAGGGTTGAGCATCAATCAGCCCCAGCATTTT.

CDR3 loop: CASSLPGVRTEAFF. DNA for the CDR3: TGTGCCAGCAGCTTACCGGGGGTAAGGACTGAAGCTTTCTTT. The chain recombines TRBV7-8 with TRBJ1-1; D possibly corresponds to TRBD1 (5 bases). From germline, CDR1 is SGHVS and CDR2 FQNEAQ. CDR3 length equals 14 residues. V lost 2 bases and J 5 bases, leaving 12 bases between the germline ends. Full variable domain (remainder filled in from reference TRBV7-8 and TRBJ1-1): GAGVSQSPRYKVAKRGQDVALRCDPISGHVSLFWYQQALGQGPEFLTYFQNEAQLDKSGLPSDRFFAERPEGSVSTLKIQRTQQEDSAVYLCASSLPGVRTEAFFGQGTRLTVV.

Ten or more counts support this clonotype. This rearrangement joins TRBV7-3 to TRBJ1-1, with no clear D. CDR3 length: 13 amino acids. From germline, CDR1 is SGHTA and CDR2 FQGTGA. V was trimmed by 0 bases and J by 1 base, leaving 3 bases between them. CDR3 residues: CASSLTTNTEAFF. CDR3 coding DNA: TGTGCCAGCAGCTTAACAACGAACACTGAAGCTTTCTTT.

This clonotype was detected ten times or more. The rearrangement uses TRBV3-1 and TRBJ1-4; D unresolved. Trimming pared 0 bases from V and 8 bases from J, leaving 10 bases between. Germline lookup yields CDR1 LGHDT and CDR2 YNNKEL (reference sequence). The CDR3 spans 14 residues. The CDR3 region is CASSQDPLGEKLFF. Here the CDR3 DNA reads TGTGCCAGCAGCCAAGATCCCCTAGGGGAAAAACTGTTTTTT. The whole variable domain, filled in from reference TRBV3-1 and TRBJ1-4, reads DTAVSQTPKYLVTQMGNDKSIKCEQNLGHDTMYWYKQDSKKFLKIMFSYNNKELIINETVPNRFSPKSPDKAHLNLHINSLELGDSAVYFCASSQDPLGEKLFFGSGTQLSVL.

This clonotype was detected only a few times. The chain employs TRBV3-1 and TRBJ1-1; 10 nucleotides match TRBD1. The CDR3 is made up of 15 amino acids. The ends lost 3 bases at V and 7 bases at J; junction bases unmatched: 8. CDR1 is LGHDT, CDR2 YNNKEL, per germline (reference sequence). For the CDR3, the DNA is TGTGCCAGCAGCCACCGGGACAGGGGCCGCGATGAAGCTTTCTTT. It yields the protein CASSHRDRGRDEAFF.

The rearrangement links TRBV7-9 to TRBJ1-2; D unresolved. Trimming stripped 5 bases from V and 4 bases from J, with 11 bases between. Germline lookup yields CDR1 SEHNR and CDR2 FQNEAQ (reference sequence). The CDR3 spans 13 residues. CDR3 in DNA: TGTGCCAGCAGCCCCTCCCCGATCTATGGCTACACCTTC. Its protein product is CASSPSPIYGYTF.

This clonotype turned up a few times. This chain connects TRBV7-2 to TRBJ2-1; possibly TRBD1 for D (5 bases). CDR1 SGHTA and CDR2 FQGNSA come from the germline V gene. V dropped 6 bases and J dropped 4 bases, with 16 bases sitting between them. This CDR3 has 15 residues. The CDR3 here is CASRKGVTLYNEQFF. CDR3 nucleotide sequence: TGTGCCAGCAGAAAAGGGGTTACCCTTTACAATGAGCAGTTCTTC.

This clonotype was counted ten times or more. This chain uses TRBV5-1 with TRBJ2-5, with D perhaps TRBD2 (6 bases). The CDR3 has 14 amino acids. The germline V gene encodes CDR1 SGHRS and CDR2 YFSETQ. The V end was cut by 0 bases, the J end by 5 bases, with 11 bases between. CDR3 sequence: CASSLDRSGETQYF. CDR3 in DNA: TGCGCCAGCAGCTTGGACAGAAGCGGGGAGACCCAGTACTTC. Supplemented by reference TRBV5-1 and TRBJ2-5, the full variable domain reads KAGVTQTPRYLIKTRGQQVTLSCSPISGHRSVSWYQQTPGQGLQFLFEYFSETQRNKGNFPGRFSGRQFSNSRSEMNVSTLELGDSALYLCASSLDRSGETQYFGPGTRLLVL.

This clonotype was detected only a few times. The chain is built from TRBV10-3 and TRBJ2-2; D possibly matches TRBD1 or TRBD2 (5 bases each). With 3 bases removed from V and 2 bases from J, the gap between germline ends came to 13 bases. The CDR3 has 16 amino acids. CDR1 and CDR2 from the germline V gene are ENHRY and SYGVKD. CDR3 sequence (DNA): TGTGCCATCAGTGATCGGGGCGGCTACAACACCGGGGAGCTGTTTTTT. Translating gives CAISDRGGYNTGELFF.

This CDR3 reads CASSLEAYNEQFF. In nucleotides, the CDR3 is TGTGCCAGCAGCTTAGAGGCCTACAATGAGCAGTTCTTC. The chain has TRBV7-6 and TRBJ2-1, with D uncertain. V gave up 1 base and J gave up 2 bases, with 3 bases separating them. Germline V gene lookup returns CDR1 SGHVS and CDR2 FNYEAQ. This CDR3 spans 13 amino acids.

V gene TRBV6-2 or TRBV6-3 combines with J gene TRBJ2-4; possibly TRBD1 for D (6 bases). V dropped 0 bases and J dropped 2 bases, with 8 bases sitting between them. The CDR3 consists of 15 residues. Germline V lookup: CDR1 MNHEY, CDR2 SVGEGT. The CDR3 nucleotides read TGTGCCAGCAGTTACTCAGGACAGTCCAAAAACATTCAGTACTTC. It specifies CASSYSGQSKNIQYF.

About this clonotype itself: Compared with germline, one end of the junction differs, possibly owing to a read error. This chain links TRBV7-2 with TRBJ2-5; 7 bases are shared with TRBD2. The CDR3 covers 11 residues. In germline, CDR1 is SGHTA, CDR2 FQGNSA. CDR3 DNA sequence: TGTGCCAGCAGCTTAGTTCGGGAGGCTTTTTTC. Its protein product is CASSLVREAFF.

This clonotype was seen repeatedly, ten times or more. This chain uses TRBV25-1 with TRBJ1-2, with D perhaps TRBD1 (6 bases). The CDR3 extends over 13 amino acids. Germline V gene lookup returns CDR1 MGHDK and CDR2 SYGVNS. V was clipped by 2 bases and J by 8 bases, with 12 bases between them. CDR3 protein: CASSESAGAGYTF. The CDR3 DNA is TGTGCCAGCAGTGAAAGCGCGGGGGCCGGCTACACCTTC.

The chain combines TRBV7-8 with TRBJ2-2, with D perhaps assigned TRBD1 or TRBD2 (5 bases each). CDR1 is SGHVS and CDR2 is FQNEAQ in the germline V gene. The ends were cut back, 5 bases at V and 0 bases at J, with 13 bases in the middle. The CDR3 loop spans 16 amino acids. CDR3 in DNA: TGTGCCAGCAGCGTACTTTTGGGGGCGAACACCGGGGAGCTGTTTTTT. This sequence encodes CASSVLLGANTGELFF.

This clonotype has just a few counts. J is TRBJ2-3 and V is TRBV12-3 or TRBV12-4; 9 bases map to TRBD2. The J segment lost 1 base and the V segment lost 5 bases, leaving 7 bases of the junction unmatched. The length of the CDR3 is 16 residues. The CDR3 spells CASSIYSGGGTDTQYF. DNA of the CDR3: TGTGCCAGCAGTATCTATAGCGGGGGCGGCACAGATACGCAGTATTTT.

This clonotype was seen a few times. The CDR3 protein is CASSPPSDRENYTF. Here the CDR3 DNA reads TGTGCCAGCTCACCACCGTCCGACAGGGAGAACTACACCTTC. The rearrangement uses TRBV18 and TRBJ1-2, with TRBD1 matching 7 bases. V dropped 0 bases and J dropped 10; count of bases not matched to a gene: 8. The germline CDR1 and CDR2 sequences are KGHSH and LQKENI. The CDR3 contains 14 residues. Full variable domain (rest looked up from reference TRBV18 and TRBJ1-2): NAGVMQNPRHLVRRRGQEARLRCSPMKGHSHVYWYRQLPEEGLKFMVYLQKENIIDESGMPKERFSAEFPKEGPSILRIQQVVRGDSAAYFCASSPPSDRENYTFGSGTRLTVV.

This rearrangement joins TRBV19 to TRBJ2-6; 9 positions agree with TRBD1. The germline gives CDR1 LNHDA, CDR2 SQIVND (reference sequence). With 5 bases clipped from V and 0 bases from J, the junction kept 2 bases outside the gene matches. The CDR3 has 16 residues. DNA for the CDR3: TGTGCCAGTAGTCCGACAGGGGGCTCTGGGGCCAACGTCCTGACTTTC. Translated, it gives CASSPTGGSGANVLTF.

This clonotype has ten or more counts. The rearrangement links TRBV7-6 to TRBJ2-1; D might be TRBD1 or TRBD2, each matching 5 bases. This CDR3 has 12 amino acids. Germline lookup yields CDR1 SGHVS and CDR2 FNYEAQ. Between the trimmed V and J ends, which lost 5 bases and 10 bases, there was a span of 12 bases. CDR3 loop: CASSPGTGEQFF. In nucleotides, the CDR3 is TGTGCCAGCAGCCCAGGGACCGGCGAGCAGTTCTTC.